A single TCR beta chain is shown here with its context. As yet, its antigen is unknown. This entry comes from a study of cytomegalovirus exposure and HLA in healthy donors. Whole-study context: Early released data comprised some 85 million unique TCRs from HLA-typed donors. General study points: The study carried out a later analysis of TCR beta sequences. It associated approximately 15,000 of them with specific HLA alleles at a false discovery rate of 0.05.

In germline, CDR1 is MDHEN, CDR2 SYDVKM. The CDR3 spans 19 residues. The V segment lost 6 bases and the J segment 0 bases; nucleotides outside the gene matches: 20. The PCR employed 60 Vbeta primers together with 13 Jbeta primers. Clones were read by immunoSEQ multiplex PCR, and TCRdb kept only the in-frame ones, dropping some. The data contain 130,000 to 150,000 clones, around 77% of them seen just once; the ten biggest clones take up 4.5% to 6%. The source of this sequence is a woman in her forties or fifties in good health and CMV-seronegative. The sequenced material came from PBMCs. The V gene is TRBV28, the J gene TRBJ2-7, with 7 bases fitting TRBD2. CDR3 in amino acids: CASSPMPGKAGRASYEQYF. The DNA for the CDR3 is TGTGCCAGCAGCCCCATGCCGGGAAAAGCAGGGAGGGCCTCCTACGAGCAGTACTTC.